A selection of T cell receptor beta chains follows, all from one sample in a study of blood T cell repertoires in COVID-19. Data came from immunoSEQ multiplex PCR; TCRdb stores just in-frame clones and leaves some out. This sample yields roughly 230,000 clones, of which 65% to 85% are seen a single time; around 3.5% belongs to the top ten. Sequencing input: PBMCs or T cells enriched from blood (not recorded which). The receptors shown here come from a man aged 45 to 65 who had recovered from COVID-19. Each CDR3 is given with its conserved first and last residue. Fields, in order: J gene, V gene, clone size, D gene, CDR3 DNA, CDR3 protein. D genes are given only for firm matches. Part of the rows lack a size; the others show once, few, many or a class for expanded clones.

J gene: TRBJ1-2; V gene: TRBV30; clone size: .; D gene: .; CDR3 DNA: TGTGCCTGGAGTGTATCTCTTCTGAACTATGGCTACACCTTC; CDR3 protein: CAWSVSLLNYGYTF
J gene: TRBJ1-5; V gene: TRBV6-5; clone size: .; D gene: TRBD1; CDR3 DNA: TGTGCCAGCAGACAGGGGAGTCAGCCCCAGCATTTT; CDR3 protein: CASRQGSQPQHF
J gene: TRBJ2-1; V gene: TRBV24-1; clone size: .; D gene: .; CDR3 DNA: TGTGCCACCAGTGACCCCAACGAGGCCAATGAGCAGTTCTTC; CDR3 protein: CATSDPNEANEQFF
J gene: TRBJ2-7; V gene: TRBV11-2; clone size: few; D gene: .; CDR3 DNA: TGTGCCAGCAGCGGAGGCGGTTACGAGCAGTACTTC; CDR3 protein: CASSGGGYEQYF
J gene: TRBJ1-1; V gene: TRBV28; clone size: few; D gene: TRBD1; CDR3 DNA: TGTGCCAGCAGTCTCACAGGGGGCTCTGAAGCTTTCTTT; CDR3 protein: CASSLTGGSEAFF
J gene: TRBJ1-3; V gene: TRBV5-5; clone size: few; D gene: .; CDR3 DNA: TGTGCCAGCAGCCCCGTTTTGAAGGGACTAAACACCATATATTTT; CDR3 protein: CASSPVLKGLNTIYF
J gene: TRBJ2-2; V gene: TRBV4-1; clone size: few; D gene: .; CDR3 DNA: TGCGCCAGCAGCCAAGAGAGGGGGGGAACCGGGGAGCTGTTTTTT; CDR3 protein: CASSQERGGTGELFF
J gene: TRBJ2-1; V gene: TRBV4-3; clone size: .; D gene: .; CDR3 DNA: TGCGCCAGCAGCCAAGTGGCCAATGAGCAGTTCTTC; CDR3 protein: CASSQVANEQFF
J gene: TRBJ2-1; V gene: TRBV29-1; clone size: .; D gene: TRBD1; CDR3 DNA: TGCAGCGGGGACAGCTTCAATGAGCAGTTCTTC; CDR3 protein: CSGDSFNEQFF
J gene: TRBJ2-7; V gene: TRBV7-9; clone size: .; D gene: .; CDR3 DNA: TGTGCCAGCAGCCCGAGCTCCTACGAGCAGTACTTC; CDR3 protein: CASSPSSYEQYF
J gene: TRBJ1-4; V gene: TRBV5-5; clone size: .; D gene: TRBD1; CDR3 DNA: TGTGCCAGCAGCCGCCTACCCGGGACAGGGGGGGGAGAAAAACTGTTTTTT; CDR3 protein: CASSRLPGTGGGEKLFF
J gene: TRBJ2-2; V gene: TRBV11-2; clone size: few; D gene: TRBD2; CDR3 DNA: TGTGCCAGCAGCTTTGCTAGCGGGGGGGCTTACGCCGGGGAGCTGTTTTTT; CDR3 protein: CASSFASGGAYAGELFF
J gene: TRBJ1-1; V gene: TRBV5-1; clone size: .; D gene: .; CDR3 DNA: TGCGCCAGCAGCTTGGTAACAGGGTTCGCTGAAGCTTTCTTT; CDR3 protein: CASSLVTGFAEAFF
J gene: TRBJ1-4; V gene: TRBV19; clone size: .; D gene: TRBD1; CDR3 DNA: TGTGCCAGTAGTCCTCCGGGACAGTGGCAAAAACTGTTTTTT; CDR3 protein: CASSPPGQWQKLFF
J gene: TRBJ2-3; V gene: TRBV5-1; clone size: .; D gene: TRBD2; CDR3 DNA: TGCGCCAGCAGCTTGGGACTAGCGGGGAGGAGTCGCACAGATACGCAGTATTTT; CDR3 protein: CASSLGLAGRSRTDTQYF
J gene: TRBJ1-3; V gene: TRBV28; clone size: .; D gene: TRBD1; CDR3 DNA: TGTGCCAGCAGTACTTTCCTTTGGGGGTCAGGGGGTGAAAACACCATATATTTT; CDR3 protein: CASSTFLWGSGGENTIYF
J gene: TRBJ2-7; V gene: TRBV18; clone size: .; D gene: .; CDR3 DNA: TGTGCCAGCTCCCTACGGGGGTACGAGCAGTACTTC; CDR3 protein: CASSLRGYEQYF
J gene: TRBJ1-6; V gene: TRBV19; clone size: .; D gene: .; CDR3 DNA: TGTGCCAGCGAAAAAGGAGGCTATAATTCACCCCTCCACTTT; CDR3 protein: CASEKGGYNSPLHF
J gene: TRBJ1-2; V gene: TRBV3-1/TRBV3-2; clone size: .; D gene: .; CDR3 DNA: TGTGCCAGCAGCCATCCCGGCTGGGGGGGAGAATATGGCTACACCTTC; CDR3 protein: CASSHPGWGGEYGYTF
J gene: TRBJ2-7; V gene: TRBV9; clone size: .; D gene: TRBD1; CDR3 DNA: TGTGCCAGCAGCGTAGCGCGGGACAGGTCGTCCTACGAGCAGTACTTC; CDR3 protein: CASSVARDRSSYEQYF
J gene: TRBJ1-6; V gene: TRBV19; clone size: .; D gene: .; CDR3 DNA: TGTGCCAGTAGTATTTCTATAAGCTCCTATAATTCACCCCTCCACTTT; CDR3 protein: CASSISISSYNSPLHF
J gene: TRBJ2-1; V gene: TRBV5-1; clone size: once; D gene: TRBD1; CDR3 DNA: TGCGCCAGCAGCACTAATCCGGGACAGGGGTGGAATGAGCAGTTCTTC; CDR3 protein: CASSTNPGQGWNEQFF
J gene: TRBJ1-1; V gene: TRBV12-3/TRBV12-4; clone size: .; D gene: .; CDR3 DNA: TGTACCGGTGAAGGGGACACTGAAGCTTTCTTT; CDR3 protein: CTGEGDTEAFF
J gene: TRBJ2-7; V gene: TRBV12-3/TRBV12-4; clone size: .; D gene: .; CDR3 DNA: TGTGCCAGCAGTTTCCCGGGTAGCGAGCAGTACTTC; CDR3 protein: CASSFPGSEQYF
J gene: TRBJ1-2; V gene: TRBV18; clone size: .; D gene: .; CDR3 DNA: TGTGCCAGCTCACCACCGTTAGGAGGGGAATATGGCTACACCTTC; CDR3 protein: CASSPPLGGEYGYTF
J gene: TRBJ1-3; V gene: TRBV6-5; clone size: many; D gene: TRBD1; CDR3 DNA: TGTGCCAGCAGTTACGGAGACAGGGGGCTTGGAAACACCATATATTTT; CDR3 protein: CASSYGDRGLGNTIYF
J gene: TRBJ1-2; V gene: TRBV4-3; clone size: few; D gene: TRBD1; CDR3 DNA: TGCGCCAGCAGCCAGAGGACAGGGGATGGCTACACCTTC; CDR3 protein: CASSQRTGDGYTF